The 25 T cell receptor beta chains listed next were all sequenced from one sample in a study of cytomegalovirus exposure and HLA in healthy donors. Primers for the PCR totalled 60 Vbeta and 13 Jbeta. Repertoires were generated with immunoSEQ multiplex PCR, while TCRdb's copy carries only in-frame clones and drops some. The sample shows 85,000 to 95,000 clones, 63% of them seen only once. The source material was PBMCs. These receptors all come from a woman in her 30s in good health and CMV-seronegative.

CDR3 region: CASSGRRGDTQYF. CDR3 nucleotides: TGCGCCAGCAGCGGAAGAAGGGGAGATACGCAGTATTTT. V usage is TRBV4-3 and J usage is TRBJ2-3, with TRBD1 as a possible D gene (5 bases). CDR3 length equals 13 residues. V shed 5 bases and J shed 5 bases, with 11 bases lying between them. Germline assignment: CDR1 LGHNA and CDR2 YSLEER.

The chain's CDR3 is CASSEMDRPGEPQHF. CDR3 DNA: TGTGCCAGCAGTGAGATGGACAGGCCGGGGGAGCCCCAGCATTTT. The chain recombines TRBV6-4 with TRBJ1-5; 7 bases align to TRBD1. Germline trimming cut 3 bases from V and 8 bases from J; bases unmatched to any gene: 10. The germline gives CDR1 MRHNA, CDR2 SNTAGT. CDR3 length equals 15 residues.

CDR3 sequence reads: CASSRNSPLHF. Written as DNA, the CDR3 is TGTGCCAGCTCGCGAAATTCACCCCTCCACTTT. The genes are TRBV18 and TRBJ1-6; D call uncertain. CDR1 and CDR2 from the germline V gene are KGHSH and LQKENI. V was pared by 6 bases and J by 7 bases, with 4 bases between. This CDR3 is 11 amino acids long.

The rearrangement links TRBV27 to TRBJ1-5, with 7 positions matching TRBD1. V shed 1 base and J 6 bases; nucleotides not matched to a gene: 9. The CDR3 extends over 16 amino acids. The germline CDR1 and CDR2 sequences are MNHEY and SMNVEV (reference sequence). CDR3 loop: CASSLFSGGLSQPQHF. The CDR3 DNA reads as TGTGCCAGCAGTTTATTTTCAGGGGGATTAAGTCAGCCCCAGCATTTT.

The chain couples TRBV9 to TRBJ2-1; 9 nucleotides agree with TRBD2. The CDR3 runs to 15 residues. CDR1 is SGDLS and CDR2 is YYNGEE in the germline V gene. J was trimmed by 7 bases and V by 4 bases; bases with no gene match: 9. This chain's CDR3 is CASSPRLAAENEQFF. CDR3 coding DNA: TGTGCCAGCAGCCCACGACTAGCGGCTGAGAATGAGCAGTTCTTC.

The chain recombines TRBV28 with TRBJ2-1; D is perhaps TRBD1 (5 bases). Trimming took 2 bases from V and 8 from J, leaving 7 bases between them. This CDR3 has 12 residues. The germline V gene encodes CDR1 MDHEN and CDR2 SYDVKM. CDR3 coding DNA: TGTGCCAGCAGTTTACAGGGATATGAGCAGTTCTTC. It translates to CASSLQGYEQFF.

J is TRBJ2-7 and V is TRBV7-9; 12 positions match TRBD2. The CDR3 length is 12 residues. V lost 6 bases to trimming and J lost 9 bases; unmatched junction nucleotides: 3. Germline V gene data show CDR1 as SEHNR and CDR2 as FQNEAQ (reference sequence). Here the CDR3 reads CASRTSGSVQYF. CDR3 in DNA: TGTGCCAGCAGGACTAGCGGGAGCGTGCAGTACTTC. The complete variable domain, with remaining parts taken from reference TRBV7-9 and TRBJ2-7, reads DTGVSQNPRHKITKRGQNVTFRCDPISEHNRLYWYRQTLGQGPEFLTYFQNEAQLEKSRLLSDRFSAERPKGSFSTLEIQRTEQGDSAMYLCASRTSGSVQYFGPGTRLTVT.

The chain's CDR3 is CASSYPEGANYGYTF. CDR3 coding DNA: TGTGCCAGCAGTTATCCGGAGGGAGCTAACTATGGCTACACCTTC. V is TRBV6-6 and J is TRBJ1-2; D unresolved. Between the trimmed V and J ends, which lost 3 bases and 0 bases, there was a span of 11 bases. The length of the CDR3 is 15 residues. Germline CDR1 and CDR2: MNHNY and SVGAGI (reference sequence).

The chain's CDR3 is CASSSREQETQYF. DNA for the CDR3: TGTGCCAGCAGCTCACGGGAGCAAGAGACCCAGTACTTC. This chain links TRBV13 with TRBJ2-5, with a possible D match to TRBD2 (6 bases). V was pared by 4 bases and J by 2 bases, with 8 bases between. Germline V gene sequence: CDR1 PRHDT, CDR2 FYEKMQ (reference sequence). The length of the CDR3 is 13 residues.

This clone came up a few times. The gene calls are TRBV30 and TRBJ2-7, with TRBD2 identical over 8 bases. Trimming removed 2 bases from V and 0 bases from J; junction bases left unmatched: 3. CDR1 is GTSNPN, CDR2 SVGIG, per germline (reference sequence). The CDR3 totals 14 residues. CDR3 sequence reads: CAWSTSGSSYEQYF. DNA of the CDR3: TGTGCCTGGAGTACCAGCGGGAGCTCCTACGAGCAGTACTTC. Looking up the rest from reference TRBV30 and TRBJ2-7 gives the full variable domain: SQTIHQWPATLVQPVGSPLSLECTVEGTSNPNLYWYRQAAGRGLQLLFYSVGIGQISSEVPQNLSASRPQDRQFILSSKKLLLSDSGFYLCAWSTSGSSYEQYFGPGTRLTVT.

DNA of the CDR3: TGTGCCAGCAGCTTAGTGGGACAGGCTTTTTTTGGCTACACCTTC. It codes for CASSLVGQAFFGYTF. V usage is TRBV7-9 and J usage is TRBJ1-2, with 8 positions matching TRBD1. The CDR3 is made up of 15 amino acids. Germline V gene lookup returns CDR1 SEHNR and CDR2 FQNEAQ (reference sequence). Trimming at V came to 1 base and at J to 7 bases, leaving 8 bases not matched to a gene.

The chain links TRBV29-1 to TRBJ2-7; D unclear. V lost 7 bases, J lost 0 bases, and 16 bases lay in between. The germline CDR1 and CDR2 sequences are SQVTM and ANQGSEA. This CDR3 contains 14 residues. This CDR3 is CSGGDVGSSYEQYF. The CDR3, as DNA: TGCAGCGGTGGAGACGTCGGTAGCTCCTACGAGCAGTACTTC.

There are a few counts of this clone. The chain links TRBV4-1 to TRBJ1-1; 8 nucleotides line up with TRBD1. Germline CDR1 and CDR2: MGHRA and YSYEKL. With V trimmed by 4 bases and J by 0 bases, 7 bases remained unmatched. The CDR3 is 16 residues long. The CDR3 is CASSRTGGSMNTEAFF. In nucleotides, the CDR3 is TGCGCCAGCAGCCGTACAGGGGGGAGCATGAACACTGAAGCTTTCTTT.

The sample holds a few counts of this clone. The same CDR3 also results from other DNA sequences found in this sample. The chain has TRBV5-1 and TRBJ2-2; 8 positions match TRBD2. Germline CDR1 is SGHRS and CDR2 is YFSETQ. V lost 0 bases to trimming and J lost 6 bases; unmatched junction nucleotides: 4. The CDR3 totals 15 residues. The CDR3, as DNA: TGCGCCAGCAGCTTGGTTGGACTAGCTTCCGGGGAGCTGTTTTTT. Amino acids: CASSLVGLASGELFF.

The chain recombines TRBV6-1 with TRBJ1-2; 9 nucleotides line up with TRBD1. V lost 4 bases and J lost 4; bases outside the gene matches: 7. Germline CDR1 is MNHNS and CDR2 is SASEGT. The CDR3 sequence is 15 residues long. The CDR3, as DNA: TGTGCCAGCAGTGTTATACAGGGGGCAGGCTATGGCTACACCTTC. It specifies CASSVIQGAGYGYTF.

The chain's CDR3 is CASSVAASGGAGTDTQYF. In DNA form, the CDR3 reads TGTGCCAGCAGCGTAGCCGCAAGCGGGGGGGCGGGTACAGATACGCAGTATTTT. The gene calls are TRBV9 and TRBJ2-3, with TRBD2 identical over 10 bases. With V trimmed by 0 bases and J by 3 bases, 10 bases remained unmatched. The length of the CDR3 is 18 residues. CDR1 SGDLS and CDR2 YYNGEE come from the germline V gene.

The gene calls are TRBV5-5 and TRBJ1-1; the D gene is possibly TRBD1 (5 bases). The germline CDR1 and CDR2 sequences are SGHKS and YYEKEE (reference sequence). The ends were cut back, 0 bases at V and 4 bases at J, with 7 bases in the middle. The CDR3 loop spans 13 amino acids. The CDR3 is CASSLVGRTEAFF. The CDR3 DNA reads TGTGCCAGCAGCTTGGTGGGGCGCACTGAAGCTTTCTTT.

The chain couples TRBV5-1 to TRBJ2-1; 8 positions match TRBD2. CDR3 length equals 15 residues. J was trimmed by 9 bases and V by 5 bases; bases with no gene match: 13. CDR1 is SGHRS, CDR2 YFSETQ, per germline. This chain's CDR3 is CASRIESGGEVEQFF. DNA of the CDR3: TGCGCCAGCAGAATCGAGAGCGGGGGCGAGGTTGAGCAGTTCTTC. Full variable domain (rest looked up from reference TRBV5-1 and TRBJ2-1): KAGVTQTPRYLIKTRGQQVTLSCSPISGHRSVSWYQQTPGQGLQFLFEYFSETQRNKGNFPGRFSGRQFSNSRSEMNVSTLELGDSALYLCASRIESGGEVEQFFGPGTRLTVL.

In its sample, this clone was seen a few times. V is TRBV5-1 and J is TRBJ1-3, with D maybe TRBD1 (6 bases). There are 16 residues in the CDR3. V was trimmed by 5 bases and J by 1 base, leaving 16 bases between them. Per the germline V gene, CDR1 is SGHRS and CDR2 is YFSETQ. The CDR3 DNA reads TGCGCCAGCAGTTCGACCCAGGGGTTTTCTGGAAACACCATATATTTT. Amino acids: CASSSTQGFSGNTIYF.

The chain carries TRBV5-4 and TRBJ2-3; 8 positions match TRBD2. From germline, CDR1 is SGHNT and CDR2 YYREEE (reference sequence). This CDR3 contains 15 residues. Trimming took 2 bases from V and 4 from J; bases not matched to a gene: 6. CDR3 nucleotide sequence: TGTGCCAGCAGCTTAGCGGGAGTCCCCGCAGATACGCAGTATTTT. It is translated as CASSLAGVPADTQYF.

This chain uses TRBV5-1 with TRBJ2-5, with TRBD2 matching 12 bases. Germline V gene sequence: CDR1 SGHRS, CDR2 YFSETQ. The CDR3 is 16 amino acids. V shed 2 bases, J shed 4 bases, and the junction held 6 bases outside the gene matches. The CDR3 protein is CASSLLAGGLGETQYF. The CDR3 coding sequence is TGCGCCAGCAGCTTACTAGCGGGGGGATTGGGAGAGACCCAGTACTTC.

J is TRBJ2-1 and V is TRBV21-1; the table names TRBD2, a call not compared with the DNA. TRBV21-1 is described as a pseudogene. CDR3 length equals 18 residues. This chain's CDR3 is CASSNVERHPDSYNEQFF. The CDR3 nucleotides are TGTGCCAGCAGCAATGTCGAGCGGCACCCTGACTCCTACAATGAGCAGTTCTTC.

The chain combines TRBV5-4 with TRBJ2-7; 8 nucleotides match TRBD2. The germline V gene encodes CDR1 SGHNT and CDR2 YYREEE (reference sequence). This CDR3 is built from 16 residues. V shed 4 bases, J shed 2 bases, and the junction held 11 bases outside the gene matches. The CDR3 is CASSSLNGGVAYEQYF. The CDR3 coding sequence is TGTGCCAGCAGCAGCCTGAACGGGGGGGTCGCCTACGAGCAGTACTTC.

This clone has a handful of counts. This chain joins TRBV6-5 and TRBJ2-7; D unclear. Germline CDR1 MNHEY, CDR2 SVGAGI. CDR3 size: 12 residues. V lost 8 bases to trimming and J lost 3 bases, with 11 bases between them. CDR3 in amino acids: CASANSYYEQYF. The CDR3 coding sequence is TGTGCCAGCGCCAACAGTTACTACGAGCAGTACTTC.

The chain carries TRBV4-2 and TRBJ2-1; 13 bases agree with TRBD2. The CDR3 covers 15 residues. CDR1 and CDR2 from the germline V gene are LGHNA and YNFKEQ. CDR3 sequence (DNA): TGTGGGGTAGGGGGTCGACTAGCGGGGGGTAATGAGCAGTTCTTC. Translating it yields CGVGGRLAGGNEQFF.